This T cell receptor (beta chain) was identified in a study of T cells in localized non-small cell lung cancer (TCRdb year 2020). About the investigation overall: The study analyzed T cell repertoires of hundreds of early-stage NSCLC patients, comparing tumors and uninvolved tumor-adjacent lungs. All 240 or so NSCLC patients in the cohort were treatment-naive and had localized lung tumors that were resected. A mean age of approximately 66 years was recorded for the NSCLC patients, of whom more than 120 were male and 107 were female.

Comments on this clone: This receptor's antigen is unknown. One base away there is no much larger clone; base qualities are not given.

The immunoSEQ Assay was used to sequence TCR beta CDR3 regions from DNA. In the original analysis: To compute T cell density, TCR beta template counts were normalized to usable DNA, which was estimated by amplifying housekeeping genes. Using the preseqR package, richness was estimated by extrapolating to 120,000 templates for tissue samples and 400,000 templates for PBMC samples. Clonality was defined as one minus Pielou's evenness. To identify tissue-enriched TCRs, differential abundance testing was run on productive amino-acid clonotypes with a minimum total count of 5 and an alpha of 0.1. The Jaccard Index and the Morisita Overlap Index were used to measure repertoire overlap between compartments. GLIPH grouped TCR beta CDR3s together with public tetramer-defined viral CDR3s, and a viral motif had to include at least three viral sequences and also show V-gene enrichment. The clones in this table, taken by TCRdb from immuneACCESS, are in-frame only. Not every clone is retained; where verified, under half of the shortfall comes from an unresolved V gene, and the cause of the rest is unknown. V and J calls and clone size are copied from that table; D and trimming were computed from the DNA. This sample holds some 2,700 clones; about a fifth were observed only once. The ten largest account for less than 15% of the sample.

The germline V gene gives CDR1 as SQVTM and CDR2 as ANQGSEA. CDR3 length: 15 amino acids, cysteine to phenylalanine. Here the CDR3 DNA is all that survives: 45 bases in frame from base 1. The germline V end is reduced by 4 bases and the J end by 3 bases; junction bases left unmatched: 10. At diagnosis, peripheral blood, uninvolved tumor-adjacent lung and tumor were collected and stored as a combination of fresh-frozen and FFPE material. General conclusions and limits of the study: A median of roughly 56 of the top 100 tumor clones were detected in paired uninvolved adjacent lung, and around 27 of these tumor clones were also found among the top 100 clones of the paired uninvolved adjacent lung. Because the study design was exploratory, TCR variables were selected using unadjusted p-values without false-discovery rate correction. Uninvolved tumor-adjacent lung showed the highest T cell clonality, higher than tumor, which suggests more focused antigenic responses in the uninvolved tumor-adjacent lung. Multi-region tumor sequencing was not performed, so intratumor heterogeneity could not be excluded. Higher blood T cell density associated with longer overall survival, while higher adjacent-lung clonality associated with shorter survival.

The sample was lung tumor tissue, taken before any cancer treatment. Recombination linked TRBV29-1 to TRBJ2-3; TRBD2 fits 7 bases in the junction. This TCR was recovered from a man aged 40-75 years with stage I lung adenocarcinoma. The CDR3 protein sequence reads: CSVVFGGRATDTQYF. The bases are TGCAGCGTTGTATTTGGGGGGAGGGCGACAGATACGCAGTATTTT.